This TCR beta chain was found in a study of T-cell memory formation after mild COVID-19. TCRdb reprocessed the 5' RACE reads with MiXCR, giving one entry per CDR3 protein. The table records about 600,000 distinct CDR3 sequences, less than 25% of them present only once. This clonotype was found many times. Trimming pared 5 bases from V and 2 bases from J, leaving 12 bases between. The CDR3 runs 15 residues. CDR1 SEHNR and CDR2 FQNEAQ come from the germline V gene (reference sequence). This chain joins TRBV7-9 and TRBJ2-2, with D hard to call. The specimen was PBMCs or a T cell subset sorted from them (not recorded which). The sequence was collected from an adult woman who had mild COVID-19 (a few samples of this study predate the infection). Cell type and time point are not known. CDR3: CASSPPRSNTGELFF. The CDR3 DNA sequence: TGTGCCAGCAGCCCCCCGCGGTCTAACACCGGGGAGCTGTTTTTT.